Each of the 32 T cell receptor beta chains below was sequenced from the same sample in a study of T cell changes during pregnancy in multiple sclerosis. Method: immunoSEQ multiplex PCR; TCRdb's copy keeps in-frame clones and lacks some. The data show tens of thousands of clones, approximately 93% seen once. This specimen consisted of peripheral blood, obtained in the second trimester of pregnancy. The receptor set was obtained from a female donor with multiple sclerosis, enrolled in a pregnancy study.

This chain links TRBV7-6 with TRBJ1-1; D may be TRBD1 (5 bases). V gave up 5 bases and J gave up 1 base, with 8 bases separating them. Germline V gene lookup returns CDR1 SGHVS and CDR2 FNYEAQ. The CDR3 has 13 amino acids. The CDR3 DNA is TGTGCCAGCAGCACAGGACAGAACACTGAAGCTTTCTTT. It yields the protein CASSTGQNTEAFF. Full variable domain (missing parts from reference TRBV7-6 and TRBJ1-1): GAGVSQSPRYKVTKRGQDVALRCDPISGHVSLYWYRQALGQGPEFLTYFNYEAQQDKSGLPNDRFSAERPEGSISTLTIQRTEQRDSAMYRCASSTGQNTEAFFGQGTRLTVV.

The CDR3 loop is CASSYSRQGSSYEQYF. Written as DNA, the CDR3 is TGTGCCAGCAGTTACTCGAGACAAGGGAGCTCCTACGAGCAGTACTTC. The gene calls are TRBV6-5 and TRBJ2-7; perhaps TRBD2 as D (5 bases). The CDR3 is 16 residues long. Germline V gives CDR1 MNHEY, CDR2 SVGAGI. Trimming shortened V by 0 bases and J by 0 bases, and 12 bases separated the two germline ends.

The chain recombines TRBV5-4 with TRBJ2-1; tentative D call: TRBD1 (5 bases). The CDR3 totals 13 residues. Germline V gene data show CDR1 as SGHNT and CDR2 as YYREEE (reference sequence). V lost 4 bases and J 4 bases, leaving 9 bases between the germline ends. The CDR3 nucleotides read TGTGCCAGCAGCGTCGACAGTTACAATGAGCAGTTCTTC. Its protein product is CASSVDSYNEQFF.

CDR3 nucleotides: TGTGCCAGCAGTAGACAGGCTGGAATGAACACTGAAGCTTTCTTT. This encodes CASSRQAGMNTEAFF. The chain has TRBV6-1 and TRBJ1-1; possibly TRBD1 for D (6 bases). This CDR3 is 15 amino acids long. Deletions cut 5 bases from V and 0 bases from J, with 13 bases between. Germline V CDR1 and CDR2: MNHNS, SASEGT.

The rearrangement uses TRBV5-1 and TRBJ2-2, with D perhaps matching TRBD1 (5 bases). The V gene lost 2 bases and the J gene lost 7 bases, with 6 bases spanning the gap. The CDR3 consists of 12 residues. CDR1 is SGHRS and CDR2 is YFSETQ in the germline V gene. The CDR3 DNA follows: TGCGCCAGCAGCTTAGGGGTCGGGGAGCTGTTTTTT. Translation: CASSLGVGELFF.

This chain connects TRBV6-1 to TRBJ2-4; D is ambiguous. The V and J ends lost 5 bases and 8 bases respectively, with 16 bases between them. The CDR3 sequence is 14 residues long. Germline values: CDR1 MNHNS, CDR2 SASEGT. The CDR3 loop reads CASSTLTGTDIQYF. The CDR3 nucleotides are TGTGCCAGCAGTACTCTAACGGGTACGGACATTCAGTACTTC.

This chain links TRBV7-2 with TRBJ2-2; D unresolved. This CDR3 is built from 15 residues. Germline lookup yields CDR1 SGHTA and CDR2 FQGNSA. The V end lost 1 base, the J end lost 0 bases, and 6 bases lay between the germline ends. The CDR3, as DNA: TGTGCCAGCAGCTTAGGCGGAACGAACACCGGGGAGCTGTTTTTT. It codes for CASSLGGTNTGELFF.

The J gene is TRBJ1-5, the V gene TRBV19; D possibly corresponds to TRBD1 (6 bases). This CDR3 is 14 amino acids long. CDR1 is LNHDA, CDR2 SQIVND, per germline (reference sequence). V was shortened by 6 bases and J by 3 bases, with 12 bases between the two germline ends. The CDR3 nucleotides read TGTGCCAGTAGATTCACAGGGTACAATCAGCCCCAGCATTTT. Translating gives CASRFTGYNQPQHF.

CDR3 DNA sequence: TGTGCCAGCAGCGTAGTGGCGGGAGGGTTGAATGAGCAGTTCTTC. Its translation: CASSVVAGGLNEQFF. The chain uses TRBV9 and TRBJ2-1; 9 nucleotides line up with TRBD2. V lost 0 bases and J lost 7; bases outside the gene matches: 5. This CDR3 comprises 15 residues. Germline values: CDR1 SGDLS, CDR2 YYNGEE.

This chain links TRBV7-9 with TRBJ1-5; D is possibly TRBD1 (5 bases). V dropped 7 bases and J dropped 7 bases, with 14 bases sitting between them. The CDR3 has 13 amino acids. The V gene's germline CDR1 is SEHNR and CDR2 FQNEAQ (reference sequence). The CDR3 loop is CASTSGGDQPQHF. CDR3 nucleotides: TGTGCCAGCACCTCGGGGGGGGACCAGCCCCAGCATTTT.

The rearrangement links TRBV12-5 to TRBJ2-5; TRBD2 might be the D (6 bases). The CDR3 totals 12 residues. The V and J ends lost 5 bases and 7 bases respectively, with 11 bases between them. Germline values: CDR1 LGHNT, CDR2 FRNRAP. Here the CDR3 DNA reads TGTGCTAGTGGTCGGGACTCGGGGACCCAGTACTTC. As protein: CASGRDSGTQYF.

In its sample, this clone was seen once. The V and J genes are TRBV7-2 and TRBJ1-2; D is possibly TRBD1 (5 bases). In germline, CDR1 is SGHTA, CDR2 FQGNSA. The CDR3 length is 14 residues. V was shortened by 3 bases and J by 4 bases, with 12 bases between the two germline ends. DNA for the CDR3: TGTGCCAGCAGCTTTGAGATTACAGGCTATGGCTACACCTTC. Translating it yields CASSFEITGYGYTF.

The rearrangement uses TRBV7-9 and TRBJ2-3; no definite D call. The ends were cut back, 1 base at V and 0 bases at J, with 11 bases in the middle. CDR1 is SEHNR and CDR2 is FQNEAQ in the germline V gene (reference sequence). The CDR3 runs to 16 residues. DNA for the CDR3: TGTGCCAGCAGCTTAGAACCAAGCCTTAGCACAGATACGCAGTATTTT. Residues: CASSLEPSLSTDTQYF.

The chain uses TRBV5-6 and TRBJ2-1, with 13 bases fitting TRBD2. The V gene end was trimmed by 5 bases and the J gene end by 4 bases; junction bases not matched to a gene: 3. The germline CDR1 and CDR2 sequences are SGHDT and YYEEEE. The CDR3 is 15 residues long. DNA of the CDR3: TGTGCCAGCAGTGGACTAGCGGGAGTTTACAATGAGCAGTTCTTC. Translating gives CASSGLAGVYNEQFF.

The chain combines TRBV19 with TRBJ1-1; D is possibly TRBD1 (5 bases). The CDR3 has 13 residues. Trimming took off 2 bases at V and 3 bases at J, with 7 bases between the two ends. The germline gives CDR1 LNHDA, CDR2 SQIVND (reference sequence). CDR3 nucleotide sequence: TGTGCCAGTAGTATAACAGGAGACACTGAAGCTTTCTTT. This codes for CASSITGDTEAFF.

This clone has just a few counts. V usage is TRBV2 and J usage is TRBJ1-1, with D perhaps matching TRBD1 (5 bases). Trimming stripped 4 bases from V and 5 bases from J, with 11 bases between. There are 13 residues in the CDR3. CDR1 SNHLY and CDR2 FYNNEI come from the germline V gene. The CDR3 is CASSAGGATEAFF. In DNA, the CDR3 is TGTGCCAGCAGTGCGGGGGGTGCGACTGAAGCTTTCTTT.

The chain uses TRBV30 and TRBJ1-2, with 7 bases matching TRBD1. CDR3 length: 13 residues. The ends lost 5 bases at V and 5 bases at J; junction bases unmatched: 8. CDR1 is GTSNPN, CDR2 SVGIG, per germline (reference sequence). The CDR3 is CAWARDRKYGYTF. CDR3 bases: TGTGCCTGGGCCCGGGACAGAAAATATGGCTACACCTTC. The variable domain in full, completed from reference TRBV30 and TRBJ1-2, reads SQTIHQWPATLVQPVGSPLSLECTVEGTSNPNLYWYRQAAGRGLQLLFYSVGIGQISSEVPQNLSASRPQDRQFILSSKKLLLSDSGFYLCAWARDRKYGYTFGSGTRLTVV.

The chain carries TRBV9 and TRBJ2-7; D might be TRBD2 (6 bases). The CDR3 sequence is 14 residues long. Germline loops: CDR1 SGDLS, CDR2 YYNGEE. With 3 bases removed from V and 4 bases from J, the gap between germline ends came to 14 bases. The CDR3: CASSALGLGYEQYF. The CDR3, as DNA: TGTGCCAGCAGCGCCCTGGGACTGGGATACGAGCAGTACTTC.

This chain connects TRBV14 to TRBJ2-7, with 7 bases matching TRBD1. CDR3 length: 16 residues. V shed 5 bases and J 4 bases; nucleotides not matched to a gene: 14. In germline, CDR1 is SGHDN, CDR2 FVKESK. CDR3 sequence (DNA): TGTGCCAGCAGCTCGCAGACAGGGAGACGACTATACGAGCAGTACTTC. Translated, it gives CASSSQTGRRLYEQYF.

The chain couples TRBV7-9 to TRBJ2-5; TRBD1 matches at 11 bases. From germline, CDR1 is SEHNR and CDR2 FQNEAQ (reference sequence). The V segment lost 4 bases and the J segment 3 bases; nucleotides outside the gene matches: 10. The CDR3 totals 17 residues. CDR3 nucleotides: TGTGCCAGCAGCTCAGAATACGGACAGGGGGCGAAAGAGACCCAGTACTTC. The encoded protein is CASSSEYGQGAKETQYF.

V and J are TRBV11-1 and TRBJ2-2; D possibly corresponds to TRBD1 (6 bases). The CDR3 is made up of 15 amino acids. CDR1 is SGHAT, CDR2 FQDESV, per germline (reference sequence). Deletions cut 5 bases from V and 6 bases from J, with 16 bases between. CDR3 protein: CASSRWDTPSGELFF. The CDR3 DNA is TGTGCCAGCAGCCGATGGGACACGCCGTCCGGGGAGCTGTTTTTT.

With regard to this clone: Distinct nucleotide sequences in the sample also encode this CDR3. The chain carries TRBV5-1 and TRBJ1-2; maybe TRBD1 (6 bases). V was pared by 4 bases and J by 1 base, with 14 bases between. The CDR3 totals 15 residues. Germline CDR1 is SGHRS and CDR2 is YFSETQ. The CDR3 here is CASSPQRGNNYGYTF. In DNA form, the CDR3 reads TGCGCCAGCAGCCCCCAGAGGGGGAATAACTATGGCTACACCTTC.

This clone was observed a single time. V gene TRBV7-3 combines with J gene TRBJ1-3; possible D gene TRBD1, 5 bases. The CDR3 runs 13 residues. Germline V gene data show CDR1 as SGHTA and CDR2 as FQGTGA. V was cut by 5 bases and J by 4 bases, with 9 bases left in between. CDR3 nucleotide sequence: TGTGCCAGCAGCCGGGACTGGGGAAACACCATATATTTT. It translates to CASSRDWGNTIYF.

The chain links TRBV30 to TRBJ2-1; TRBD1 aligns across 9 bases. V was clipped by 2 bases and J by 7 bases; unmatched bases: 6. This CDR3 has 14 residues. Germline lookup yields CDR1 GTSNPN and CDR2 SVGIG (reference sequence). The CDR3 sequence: CAWSHGTGRNEQFF. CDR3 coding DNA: TGTGCCTGGAGTCACGGGACAGGGCGGAATGAGCAGTTCTTC.

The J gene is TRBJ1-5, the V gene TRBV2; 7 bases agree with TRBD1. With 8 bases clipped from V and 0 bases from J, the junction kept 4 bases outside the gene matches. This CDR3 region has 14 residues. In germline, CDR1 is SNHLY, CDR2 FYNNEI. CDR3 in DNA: TGTGCCAGCCGTGGGGACAGTAGCAATCAGCCCCAGCATTTT. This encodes CASRGDSSNQPQHF. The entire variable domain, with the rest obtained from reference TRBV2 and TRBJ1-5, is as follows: EPEVTQTPSHQVTQMGQEVILRCVPISNHLYFYWYRQILGQKVEFLVSFYNNEISEKSEIFDDQFSVERPDGSNFTLKIRSTKLEDSAMYFCASRGDSSNQPQHFGDGTRLSIL.

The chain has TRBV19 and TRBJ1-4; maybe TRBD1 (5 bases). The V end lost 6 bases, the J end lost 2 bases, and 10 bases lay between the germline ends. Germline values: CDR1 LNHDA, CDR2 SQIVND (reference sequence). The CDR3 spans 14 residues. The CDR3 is CASRRGVTNEKLFF. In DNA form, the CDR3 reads TGTGCCAGTAGACGGGGGGTTACTAATGAAAAACTGTTTTTT.

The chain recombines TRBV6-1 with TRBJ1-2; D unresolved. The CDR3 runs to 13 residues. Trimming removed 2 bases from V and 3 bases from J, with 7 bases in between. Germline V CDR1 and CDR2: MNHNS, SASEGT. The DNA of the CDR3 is TGTGCCAGCAGTGAACCCCCCTACTATGGCTACACCTTC. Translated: CASSEPPYYGYTF.

The CDR3 nucleotides read TGTGCCAGCAGCTTAGCGGAGGGGATGGGAACTGAAGCTTTCTTT. It codes for CASSLAEGMGTEAFF. This chain links TRBV7-2 with TRBJ1-1; a weak D match, TRBD1 (5 bases). Germline CDR1 reads SGHTA; CDR2 reads FQGNSA. Trimming took off 0 bases at V and 5 bases at J, with 13 bases between the two ends. The CDR3 spans 15 residues.

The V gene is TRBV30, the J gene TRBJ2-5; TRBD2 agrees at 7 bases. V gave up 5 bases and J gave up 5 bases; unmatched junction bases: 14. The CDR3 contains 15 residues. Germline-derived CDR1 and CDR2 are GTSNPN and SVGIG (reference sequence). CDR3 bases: TGTGCCTGGGGGGAGGGCTCCCAAAAGCGGGAGACCCAGTACTTC. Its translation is CAWGEGSQKRETQYF.

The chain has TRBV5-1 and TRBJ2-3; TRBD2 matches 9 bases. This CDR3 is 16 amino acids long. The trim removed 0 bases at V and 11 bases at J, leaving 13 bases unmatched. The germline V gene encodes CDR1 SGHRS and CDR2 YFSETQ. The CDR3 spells CASSLDSPSGISQQYF. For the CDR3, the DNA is TGCGCCAGCAGCTTGGATTCGCCTAGCGGGATCTCTCAGCAGTATTTT. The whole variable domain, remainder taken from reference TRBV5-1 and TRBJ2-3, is KAGVTQTPRYLIKTRGQQVTLSCSPISGHRSVSWYQQTPGQGLQFLFEYFSETQRNKGNFPGRFSGRQFSNSRSEMNVSTLELGDSALYLCASSLDSPSGISQQYFGPGTRLTVL.

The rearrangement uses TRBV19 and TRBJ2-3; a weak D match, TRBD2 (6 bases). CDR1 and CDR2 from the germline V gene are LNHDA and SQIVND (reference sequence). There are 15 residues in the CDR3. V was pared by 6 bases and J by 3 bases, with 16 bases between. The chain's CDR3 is CASRNLGTLTDTQYF. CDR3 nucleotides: TGTGCCAGTAGAAACCTGGGGACTTTAACAGATACGCAGTATTTT. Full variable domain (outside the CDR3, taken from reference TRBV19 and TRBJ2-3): DGGITQSPKYLFRKEGQNVTLSCEQNLNHDAMYWYRQDPGQGLRLIYYSQIVNDFQKGDIAEGYSVSREKKESFPLTVTSAQKNPTAFYLCASRNLGTLTDTQYFGPGTRLTVL.

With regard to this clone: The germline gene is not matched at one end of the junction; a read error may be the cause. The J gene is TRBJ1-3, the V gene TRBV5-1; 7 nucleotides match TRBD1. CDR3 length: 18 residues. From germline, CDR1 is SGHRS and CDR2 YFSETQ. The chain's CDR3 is CASSLDGQEFLSGNTIYF. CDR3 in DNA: TGCGCCAGCAGTTTGGACGGACAGGAATTTCTCTCTGGAAACACCATATATTTT.